The present T cell receptor (beta chain) was sequenced within a study of T cell changes during pregnancy in multiple sclerosis. The CDR3 has 12 amino acids. Germline V gives CDR1 GTSNPN, CDR2 SVGIG (reference sequence). Trimming removed 0 bases at V and 11 bases at J, with 11 bases between. Here immunoSEQ multiplex PCR was the method, and the copy in TCRdb shows in-frame clones only, minus some. The data contain some 38,000 clones, 91% of them singletons. The sample was CD4+ T cells from peripheral blood mononuclear cells, taken in the second trimester of pregnancy. The chain joins TRBV30 to TRBJ1-5; D is perhaps TRBD1 (5 bases). The clonotype was recovered from a female donor in good health, enrolled as a control in a pregnancy study. CDR3 loop: CAWSVLGGAQHF. CDR3 sequence (DNA): TGTGCCTGGAGTGTACTCGGAGGGGCCCAGCATTTT.